The clone carrying this T cell receptor beta chain appeared once. This sample stems from a study of technical replicates of blood from a handful of donors. Libraries were prepared by immunoSEQ multiplex PCR; TCRdb keeps only in-frame clonotypes and omits some of them. This table has around 81,000 clones, approximately 75% appearing once. Germline V gene data show CDR1 as MNHEY and CDR2 as SVGAGI. Trimming removed 6 bases from V and 5 bases from J, with 14 bases in between. CDR3 length: 14 amino acids. The chain links TRBV6-5 to TRBJ2-1; a weak D match, TRBD2 (5 bases). The TCR sequence derives from a human donor in good health. Some clones in this sample may be carry-over from other donors' samples. The sample taken for sequencing was PBMCs. Written as DNA, the CDR3 is TGTGCCAGCAGGGCGGGCCTTCCCAACAATGAGCAGTTCTTC. Translating it yields CASRAGLPNNEQFF.